The 21 T cell receptor beta chains presented below share a single source sample, sequenced in a study of CD8 T cells in Susac syndrome. It was with random hexamers that about 0.45 to 1 ug RNA was reverse transcribed. TCRdb passed the immunoSEQ multiplex PCR reads through MiXCR, listing each CDR3 protein once. This table holds about 77,000 distinct CDR3 sequences, 85% to 95% found once. Sequences were obtained from CD4+ T cells from PBMCs. The receptors shown here come from a human donor with Susac syndrome.

The gene calls are TRBV7-2 and TRBJ2-3; no clear D gene. CDR1 and CDR2 from the germline V gene are SGHTA and FQGNSA. The CDR3 sequence is 17 residues long. Trimming cost V 1 base and J 1 base, with 15 bases left between them. The chain's CDR3 is CASSLVSSWARTDTQYF. In DNA, the CDR3 is TGTGCCAGCAGCTTAGTTTCATCGTGGGCCCGCACAGATACGCAGTATTTT. The full variable domain, in which reference TRBV7-2 and TRBJ2-3 provide the parts outside the CDR3, is GAGVSQSPSNKVTEKGKDVELRCDPISGHTALYWYRQSLGQGLEFLIYFQGNSAPDKSGLPSDRFSAERTGGSVSTLTIQRTQQEDSAVYLCASSLVSSWARTDTQYFGPGTRLTVL.

This rearrangement joins TRBV28 to TRBJ1-5; D call uncertain. Trimming took off 8 bases at V and 2 bases at J, with 16 bases between the two ends. CDR1 is MDHEN, CDR2 SYDVKM, per germline. The CDR3 loop spans 15 amino acids. DNA of the CDR3: TGTGCCAGCCAAAGCGTGGTGATTGGCAATCAGCCCCAGCATTTT. Translating gives CASQSVVIGNQPQHF.

The gene calls are TRBV12-3 or TRBV12-4 and TRBJ2-1; D possibly corresponds to TRBD2 (5 bases). This CDR3 contains 13 residues. V was pared by 6 bases and J by 7 bases, with 13 bases between. This chain's CDR3 is CASSPYEGNEQFF. CDR3 sequence (DNA): TGTGCCAGCAGCCCTTACGAGGGAAATGAGCAGTTCTTC.

J is TRBJ2-5 and V is TRBV27, with D possibly TRBD2 on 5 matching bases. The V end lost 0 bases, the J end lost 2 bases, and 22 bases lay between the germline ends. Germline CDR1 reads MNHEY; CDR2 reads SMNVEV (reference sequence). The CDR3 totals 19 residues. CDR3 amino acids: CASSLSARTGRPYQETQYF. The CDR3 nucleotides read TGTGCCAGCAGTTTATCTGCTCGGACTGGTCGCCCGTATCAAGAGACCCAGTACTTC.

The chain is built from TRBV19 and TRBJ2-1, with 10 positions matching TRBD2. The ends lost 1 base at V and 5 bases at J; junction bases unmatched: 2. Germline CDR1 reads LNHDA; CDR2 reads SQIVND (reference sequence). The CDR3 is made up of 15 amino acids. The CDR3 bases are TGTGCCAGTAGTATAGGAGCGGGAGGGCACAATGAGCAGTTCTTC. Its protein is CASSIGAGGHNEQFF.

The genes are TRBV10-3 and TRBJ2-4, with 7 bases that match TRBD1. With V trimmed by 3 bases and J by 5 bases, 4 bases remained unmatched. Germline V gene sequence: CDR1 ENHRY, CDR2 SYGVKD. This CDR3 region has 14 residues. Here the CDR3 reads CAISEGGPQNIQYF. DNA for the CDR3: TGTGCCATCAGTGAAGGGGGCCCCCAAAACATTCAGTACTTC.

The chain is built from TRBV5-1 and TRBJ2-5, with 7 bases identical to TRBD1. The germline V gene encodes CDR1 SGHRS and CDR2 YFSETQ. The ends lost 3 bases at V and 1 base at J; junction bases unmatched: 9. The CDR3 is made up of 16 amino acids. CDR3 in DNA: TGCGCCAGCAGCTCCGGCTTCGGGACAGTCCAAGAGACCCAGTACTTC. This translates into CASSSGFGTVQETQYF.

The rearrangement joins TRBV5-1 to TRBJ2-1, with 11 positions matching TRBD2. The germline gives CDR1 SGHRS, CDR2 YFSETQ. The CDR3 has 16 amino acids. J gave up 9 bases and V 3 bases, and 11 bases lay outside the gene matches. In nucleotides, the CDR3 is TGCGCCAGCAGCTCGCGTACTAGCGGGAGCGGTAGTGAGCAGTTCTTC. It codes for CASSSRTSGSGSEQFF.

The gene calls are TRBV20-1 and TRBJ2-4, with 10 bases matching TRBD1. The CDR3 spans 15 residues. Germline V gene sequence: CDR1 DFQATT, CDR2 SNEGSKA (reference sequence). V shed 6 bases, J shed 7 bases, and the junction held 12 bases outside the gene matches. CDR3 region: CSAIGYRDRGNIQYF. As DNA, the CDR3 is TGCAGTGCGATCGGCTACCGGGACAGGGGCAACATTCAGTACTTC.

For the CDR3, the DNA is TGTGCCAGCAGCGGATGGACCACAGATACGCAGTATTTT. It is translated as CASSGWTTDTQYF. The chain has TRBV7-9 and TRBJ2-3; D is unclear. V gave up 5 bases and J gave up 2 bases, with 8 bases separating them. Germline CDR1 SEHNR, CDR2 FQNEAQ (reference sequence). CDR3 length: 13 residues.

The chain combines TRBV9 with TRBJ2-3, with D hard to call. CDR1 SGDLS and CDR2 YYNGEE come from the germline V gene. V gave up 0 bases and J gave up 6 bases, with 17 bases separating them. CDR3 size: 16 residues. CDR3 DNA: TGTGCCAGCAGCGTAGGGTCTACCCGATTGGTTGATACGCAGTATTTT. Protein sequence: CASSVGSTRLVDTQYF.

V and J are TRBV5-1 and TRBJ2-7; D uncertain. CDR3 length: 15 amino acids. Germline V gene lookup returns CDR1 SGHRS and CDR2 YFSETQ. V was shortened by 0 bases and J by 4 bases, with 14 bases between the two germline ends. CDR3 nucleotide sequence: TGCGCCAGCAGCTTGGATATAGGGAAAATTTACGAGCAGTACTTC. Protein product: CASSLDIGKIYEQYF.

The chain uses TRBV7-9 and TRBJ2-5; a weak D match, TRBD1 (6 bases). CDR1 is SEHNR, CDR2 FQNEAQ, per germline (reference sequence). Trimming shortened V by 5 bases and J by 2 bases, and 9 bases separated the two germline ends. This CDR3 has 13 residues. CDR3 DNA: TGTGCCAGCAGCAGAACAGGGCAAGAGACCCAGTACTTC. It codes for CASSRTGQETQYF.

A single count supports this clonotype. The genes are TRBV12-3 or TRBV12-4 and TRBJ1-1; D gene uncertain. V shed 7 bases and J shed 1 base, with 13 bases lying between them. The CDR3 runs to 14 residues. The CDR3 protein is CASTPRTGNTEAFF. DNA for the CDR3: TGTGCCAGCACCCCCCGAACGGGGAACACTGAAGCTTTCTTT.

This sequence joins TRBV18 and TRBJ1-1; D is possibly TRBD1 (6 bases). The length of the CDR3 is 14 residues. Germline CDR1 and CDR2: KGHSH and LQKENI. Trimming took 2 bases from V and 7 from J, leaving 14 bases between them. CDR3: CASSPNRVGVEAFF. The DNA for the CDR3 is TGTGCCAGCTCACCAAACAGGGTCGGTGTTGAAGCTTTCTTT.

The chain combines TRBV6-6 with TRBJ2-2; TRBD1 agrees at 10 bases. Per germline, CDR1 MNHNY and CDR2 SVGAGI (reference sequence). This CDR3 is 14 amino acids long. The V and J ends lost 6 bases and 6 bases, in that order; junction bases with no gene match: 4. The CDR3 nucleotides read TGTGCCAGCAGGAGACAGGGGGCGGCCGGGGAGCTGTTTTTT. It yields the protein CASRRQGAAGELFF.

V gene TRBV30 combines with J gene TRBJ2-7, with TRBD1 as a possible D gene (6 bases). CDR1 GTSNPN and CDR2 SVGIG come from the germline V gene (reference sequence). The CDR3 spans 17 residues. Trimming stripped 2 bases from V and 1 base from J, with 21 bases between. The CDR3 DNA is TGTGCCTGGAGTTATTCTACAACGGGACACGCTTCCTACGAGCAGTACTTC. Translated, it gives CAWSYSTTGHASYEQYF.

The chain carries TRBV27 and TRBJ2-1; D is ambiguous. Germline lookup yields CDR1 MNHEY and CDR2 SMNVEV (reference sequence). CDR3 length equals 13 residues. Deletions cut 5 bases from V and 6 bases from J, with 11 bases between. The CDR3 spells CASSPLRGNEQFF. In nucleotides, the CDR3 is TGTGCCAGCAGTCCCCTACGAGGCAATGAGCAGTTCTTC.

The gene calls are TRBV7-2 and TRBJ2-7, with D perhaps TRBD1 or TRBD2 (6 bases each). Germline loops: CDR1 SGHTA, CDR2 FQGNSA. The CDR3 consists of 15 residues. Trimming took 10 bases from V and 1 from J, leaving 20 bases between them. CDR3 DNA sequence: TGTGCCACTCCTCGGGGGCTTAGTCTATCCTACGAGCAGTACTTC. It yields the protein CATPRGLSLSYEQYF.

This chain joins TRBV6-5 and TRBJ2-7, with 7 bases aligning to TRBD1. J gave up 1 base and V 2 bases, and 8 bases lay outside the gene matches. This CDR3 has 16 residues. Germline V gene data show CDR1 as MNHEY and CDR2 as SVGAGI. The CDR3 region has the DNA TGTGCCAGCAGTTACCTTACGACAGGGAGATCCTACGAGCAGTACTTC. Translating gives CASSYLTTGRSYEQYF.

This sequence joins TRBV28 and TRBJ1-1, with D possibly TRBD1 on 5 matching bases. CDR3 length: 13 residues. V lost 7 bases, J lost 5 bases, and 14 bases lay in between. Per germline, CDR1 MDHEN and CDR2 SYDVKM. The CDR3 DNA sequence: TGTGCCAGCACCCGGCGGGGGGGGACTGAAGCTTTCTTT. The encoded protein is CASTRRGGTEAFF.